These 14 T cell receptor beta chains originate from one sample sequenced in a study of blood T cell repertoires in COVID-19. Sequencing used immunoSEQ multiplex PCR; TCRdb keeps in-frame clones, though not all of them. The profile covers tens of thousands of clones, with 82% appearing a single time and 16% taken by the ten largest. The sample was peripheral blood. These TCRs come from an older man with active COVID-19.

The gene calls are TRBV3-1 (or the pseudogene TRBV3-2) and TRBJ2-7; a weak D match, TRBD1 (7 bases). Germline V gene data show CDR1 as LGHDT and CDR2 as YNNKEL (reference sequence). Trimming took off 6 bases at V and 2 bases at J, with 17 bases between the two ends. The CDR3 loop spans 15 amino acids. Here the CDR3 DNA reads TGTGCCAGCAGTCCCTTCGGCAGGGGGGCCTACGAGCAGTACTTC. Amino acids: CASSPFGRGAYEQYF.

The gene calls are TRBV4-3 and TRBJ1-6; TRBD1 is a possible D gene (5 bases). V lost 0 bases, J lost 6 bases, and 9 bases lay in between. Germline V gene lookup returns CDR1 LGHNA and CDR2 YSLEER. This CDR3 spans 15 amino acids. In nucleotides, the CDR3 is TGCGCCAGCAGCCAAGATTTCAGGGTTAATTCACCCCTCCACTTT. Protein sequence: CASSQDFRVNSPLHF.

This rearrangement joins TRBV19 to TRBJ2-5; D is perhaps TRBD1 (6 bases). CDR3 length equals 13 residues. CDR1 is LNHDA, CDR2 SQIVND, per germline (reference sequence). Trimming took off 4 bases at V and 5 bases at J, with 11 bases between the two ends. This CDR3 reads CASSKNRDETQYF. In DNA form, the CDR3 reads TGTGCCAGTAGTAAGAACAGGGATGAGACCCAGTACTTC.

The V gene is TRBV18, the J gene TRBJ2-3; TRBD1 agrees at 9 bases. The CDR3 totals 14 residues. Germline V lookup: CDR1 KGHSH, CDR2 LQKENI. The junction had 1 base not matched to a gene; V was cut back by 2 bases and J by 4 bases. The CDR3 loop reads CASSPRTGADTQYF. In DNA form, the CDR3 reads TGTGCCAGCTCACCAAGGACAGGGGCAGATACGCAGTATTTT. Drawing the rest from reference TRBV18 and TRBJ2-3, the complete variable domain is NAGVMQNPRHLVRRRGQEARLRCSPMKGHSHVYWYRQLPEEGLKFMVYLQKENIIDESGMPKERFSAEFPKEGPSILRIQQVVRGDSAAYFCASSPRTGADTQYFGPGTRLTVL.

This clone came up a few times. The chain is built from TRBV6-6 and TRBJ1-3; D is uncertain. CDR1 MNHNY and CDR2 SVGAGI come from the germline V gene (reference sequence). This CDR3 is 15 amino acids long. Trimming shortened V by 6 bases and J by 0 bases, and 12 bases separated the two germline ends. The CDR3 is CASSPAGSSGNTIYF. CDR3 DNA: TGTGCCAGCAGCCCCGCGGGGAGCTCTGGAAACACCATATATTTT.

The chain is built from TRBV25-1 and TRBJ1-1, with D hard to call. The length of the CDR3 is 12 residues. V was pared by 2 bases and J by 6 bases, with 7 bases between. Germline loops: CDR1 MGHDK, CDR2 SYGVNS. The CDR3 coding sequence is TGTGCCAGCAGTGAACCCCCGGCTGAAGCTTTCTTT. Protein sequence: CASSEPPAEAFF.

The chain's CDR3 is CASRRDRSSGNTIYF. CDR3 DNA: TGTGCCAGCAGAAGAGACAGGAGCTCTGGAAACACCATATATTTT. This rearrangement joins TRBV6-5 to TRBJ1-3; TRBD1 is a possible D gene (6 bases). The V and J ends lost 6 bases and 0 bases respectively, with 12 bases between them. Germline CDR1 reads MNHEY; CDR2 reads SVGAGI. The CDR3 loop spans 15 amino acids.

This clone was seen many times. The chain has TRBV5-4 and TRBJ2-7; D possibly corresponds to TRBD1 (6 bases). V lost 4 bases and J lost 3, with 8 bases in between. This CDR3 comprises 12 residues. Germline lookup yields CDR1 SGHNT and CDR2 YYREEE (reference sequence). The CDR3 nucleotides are TGTGCCAGCAGCATGACAGGCTACGAGCAGTACTTC. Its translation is CASSMTGYEQYF.

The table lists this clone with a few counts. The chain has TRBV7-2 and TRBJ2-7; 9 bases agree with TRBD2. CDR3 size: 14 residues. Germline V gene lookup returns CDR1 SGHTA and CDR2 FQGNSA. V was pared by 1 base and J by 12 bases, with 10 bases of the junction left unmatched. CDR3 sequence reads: CASSLGVSGSIWYF. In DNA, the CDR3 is TGTGCCAGCAGCTTAGGGGTTAGCGGGAGTATTTGGTACTTC.

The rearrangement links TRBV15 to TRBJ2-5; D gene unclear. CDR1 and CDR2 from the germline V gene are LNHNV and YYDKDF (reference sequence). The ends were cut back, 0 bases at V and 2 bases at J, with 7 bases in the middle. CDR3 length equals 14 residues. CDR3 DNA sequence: TGTGCCACCAGCAGAGATTACAGTCAAGAGACCCAGTACTTC. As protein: CATSRDYSQETQYF.

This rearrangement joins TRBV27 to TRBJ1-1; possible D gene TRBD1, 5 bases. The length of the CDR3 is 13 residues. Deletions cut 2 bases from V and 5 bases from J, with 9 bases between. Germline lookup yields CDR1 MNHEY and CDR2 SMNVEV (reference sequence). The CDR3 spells CASSLRQLTEAFF. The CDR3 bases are TGTGCCAGCAGTTTAAGACAGTTGACTGAAGCTTTCTTT.

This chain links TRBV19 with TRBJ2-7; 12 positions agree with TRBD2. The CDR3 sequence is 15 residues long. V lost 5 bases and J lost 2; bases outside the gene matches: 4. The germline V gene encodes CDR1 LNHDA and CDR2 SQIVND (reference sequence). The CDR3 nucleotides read TGTGCCAGTAGTGATCTAGCGGGAGGGCCCTACGAGCAGTACTTC. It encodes CASSDLAGGPYEQYF. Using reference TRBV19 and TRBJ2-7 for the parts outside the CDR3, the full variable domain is DGGITQSPKYLFRKEGQNVTLSCEQNLNHDAMYWYRQDPGQGLRLIYYSQIVNDFQKGDIAEGYSVSREKKESFPLTVTSAQKNPTAFYLCASSDLAGGPYEQYFGPGTRLTVT.

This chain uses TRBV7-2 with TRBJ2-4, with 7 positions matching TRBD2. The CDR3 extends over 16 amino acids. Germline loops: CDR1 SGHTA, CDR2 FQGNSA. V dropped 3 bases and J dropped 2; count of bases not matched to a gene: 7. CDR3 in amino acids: CASSFAGRETKNIQYF. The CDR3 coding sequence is TGTGCCAGCAGCTTCGCTGGGCGGGAGACCAAAAACATTCAGTACTTC. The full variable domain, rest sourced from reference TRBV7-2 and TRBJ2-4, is GAGVSQSPSNKVTEKGKDVELRCDPISGHTALYWYRQSLGQGLEFLIYFQGNSAPDKSGLPSDRFSAERTGGSVSTLTIQRTQQEDSAVYLCASSFAGRETKNIQYFGAGTRLSVL.

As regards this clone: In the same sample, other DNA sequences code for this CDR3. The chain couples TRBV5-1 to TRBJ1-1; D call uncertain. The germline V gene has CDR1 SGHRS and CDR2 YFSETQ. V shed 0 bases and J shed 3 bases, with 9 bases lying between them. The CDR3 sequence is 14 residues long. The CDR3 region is CASSLGSGYTEAFF. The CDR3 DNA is TGCGCCAGCAGCTTGGGGTCCGGGTACACTGAAGCTTTCTTT.